A single sample is the source of the 19 T cell receptor beta chains below, sequenced in a study of blood T cell repertoires in COVID-19. Sequencing was performed with immunoSEQ multiplex PCR; in TCRdb, only in-frame clones are kept and a portion is missing. Here the sample spans about 87,000 clones, about 90% being singletons. Sequencing input: peripheral blood. Receptors originate from an elderly man with acute or convalescent COVID-19.

This chain links TRBV30 with TRBJ2-1; 11 bases fit TRBD2. The CDR3 has 14 amino acids. J was trimmed by 4 bases and V by 3 bases; bases with no gene match: 2. Germline V gene data show CDR1 as GTSNPN and CDR2 as SVGIG (reference sequence). DNA for the CDR3: TGTGCCTGGAGAGGGACTAGCGGTTACAATGAGCAGTTCTTC. This encodes CAWRGTSGYNEQFF.

The gene calls are TRBV6-5 and TRBJ2-7; D not certain. Germline V CDR1 and CDR2: MNHEY, SVGAGI. Trimming took 0 bases from V and 4 from J, leaving 13 bases between them. This CDR3 contains 15 residues. The CDR3 is CASSYSSLGAYEQYF. The CDR3 DNA is TGTGCCAGCAGTTACTCGTCCCTGGGCGCTTACGAGCAGTACTTC.

The rearrangement links TRBV7-8 to TRBJ1-5, with a tentative D call TRBD1 (6 bases). Trimming removed 4 bases at V and 6 bases at J, with 16 bases between. CDR3 length: 15 amino acids. CDR1 and CDR2 from the germline V gene are SGHVS and FQNEAQ. This chain's CDR3 is CASSSQGQGGQPQHF. The DNA of the CDR3 is TGTGCCAGCAGCTCCCAGGGGCAGGGCGGTCAGCCCCAGCATTTT. Together with reference TRBV7-8 and TRBJ1-5, the CDR3 gives the full variable domain: GAGVSQSPRYKVAKRGQDVALRCDPISGHVSLFWYQQALGQGPEFLTYFQNEAQLDKSGLPSDRFFAERPEGSVSTLKIQRTQQEDSAVYLCASSSQGQGGQPQHFGDGTRLSIL.

Here the CDR3 reads CASSEAAGGTDTQYF. CDR3 bases: TGTGCCAGCAGTGAAGCGGCAGGGGGTACAGATACGCAGTATTTT. The chain employs TRBV6-1 and TRBJ2-3; 7 nucleotides align to TRBD1. This CDR3 spans 15 amino acids. Trimming took 0 bases from V and 3 from J; bases not matched to a gene: 3. In germline, CDR1 is MNHNS, CDR2 SASEGT.

This chain joins TRBV7-3 and TRBJ2-5; 10 nucleotides agree with TRBD2. After removal of 3 bases from V and 4 bases from J, the junction contained 8 bases not matched to a gene. Germline values: CDR1 SGHTA, CDR2 FQGTGA. The CDR3 spans 16 residues. The CDR3 reads CASSLSGLAGAETQYF. The CDR3 coding sequence is TGTGCCAGCAGCTTGAGCGGCCTAGCGGGAGCAGAGACCCAGTACTTC.

This rearrangement joins TRBV5-1 to TRBJ2-3; D perhaps matches TRBD2 (5 bases). The germline CDR1 and CDR2 sequences are SGHRS and YFSETQ. The CDR3 is 13 amino acids. Trimming stripped 0 bases from V and 3 bases from J, with 5 bases between. CDR3 in amino acids: CASSLGETDTQYF. DNA for the CDR3: TGCGCCAGCAGCTTGGGGGAGACAGATACGCAGTATTTT.

The rearrangement joins TRBV30 to TRBJ1-2, with TRBD1 as a possible D gene (5 bases). V was trimmed by 3 bases and J by 2 bases, leaving 10 bases between them. The CDR3 totals 13 residues. Germline V gene lookup returns CDR1 GTSNPN and CDR2 SVGIG (reference sequence). The CDR3 bases are TGTGCCTGGAGCGGGGGTTTAAACTATGGCTACACCTTC. Its translation: CAWSGGLNYGYTF.

This rearrangement joins TRBV28 to TRBJ1-6; D uncertain. Germline values: CDR1 MDHEN, CDR2 SYDVKM. V was clipped by 6 bases and J by 4 bases, with 22 bases between them. There are 18 residues in the CDR3. The CDR3 DNA follows: TGTGCCAGCAGCTTTTCGTCCTCGCAGACAAGTTATAATTCACCCCTCCACTTT. This translates into CASSFSSSQTSYNSPLHF.

This chain links TRBV7-2 with TRBJ2-1, with TRBD1 matching 10 bases. Germline loops: CDR1 SGHTA, CDR2 FQGNSA. There are 17 residues in the CDR3. V lost 4 bases to trimming and J lost 0 bases; unmatched junction nucleotides: 6. The CDR3 spells CASSSRRTGGSYNEQFF. The CDR3 DNA is TGTGCCAGCAGCTCTAGAAGGACAGGGGGCTCCTACAATGAGCAGTTCTTC.

This sequence joins TRBV20-1 and TRBJ2-1; no reliable D call. Germline lookup yields CDR1 DFQATT and CDR2 SNEGSKA (reference sequence). The CDR3 sequence is 14 residues long. V lost 3 bases and J 2 bases, leaving 11 bases between the germline ends. The CDR3: CSASSGITYNEQFF. CDR3 DNA sequence: TGCAGTGCTAGTTCGGGTATCACCTACAATGAGCAGTTCTTC.

V is TRBV6-4 and J is TRBJ2-1; 11 bases map to TRBD1. This CDR3 region has 16 residues. V dropped 6 bases and J dropped 9; count of bases not matched to a gene: 13. Germline-derived CDR1 and CDR2 are MRHNA and SNTAGT. CDR3 residues: CASSETGTGGGGEQFF. The CDR3 DNA sequence: TGTGCCAGCAGCGAAACCGGGACAGGGGGTGGGGGTGAGCAGTTCTTC.

This clone was recorded a few times. The chain recombines TRBV11-1 with TRBJ2-5; 9 bases align to TRBD1. Germline assignment: CDR1 SGHAT and CDR2 FQDESV (reference sequence). V lost 5 bases and J lost 3; bases outside the gene matches: 10. The CDR3 loop spans 16 amino acids. CDR3 region: CASSPDGTGRKETQYF. Here the CDR3 DNA reads TGTGCCAGCAGCCCCGACGGGACAGGGCGAAAAGAGACCCAGTACTTC.

This chain uses TRBV7-9 with TRBJ2-4; tentatively, D is TRBD1 (6 bases). CDR3 size: 17 residues. Germline CDR1 is SEHNR and CDR2 is FQNEAQ (reference sequence). V lost 1 base, J lost 0 bases, and 13 bases lay in between. CDR3 sequence: CASSLVDSSLAKNIQYF. In DNA, the CDR3 is TGTGCCAGCAGCTTAGTGGACAGTTCTCTAGCCAAAAACATTCAGTACTTC.

On this clone itself: The junction and the germline gene differ at one end; a read error may be behind it. The chain joins TRBV2 to TRBJ2-2, with D unresolved. The CDR3 is 13 residues long. CDR1 and CDR2 (germline): SNHLY, FYNNEI. The CDR3 region has the DNA TGTGCCAGCAGGGAAGACGGGACCGGGGAGCTGTTTTTT. Its translation: CASREDGTGELFF.

The V gene is TRBV5-5, the J gene TRBJ1-2, with a weak D call TRBD1 (5 bases). From germline, CDR1 is SGHKS and CDR2 YYEKEE (reference sequence). V lost 5 bases and J lost 0, with 14 bases in between. The CDR3 runs 15 residues. CDR3 sequence reads: CASRTSGGANYGYTF. CDR3 sequence (DNA): TGTGCCAGCAGGACTAGCGGGGGAGCTAACTATGGCTACACCTTC.

In this sample, this clone turned up a few times. The chain carries TRBV25-1 and TRBJ2-2; possibly TRBD1 for D (5 bases). The length of the CDR3 is 15 residues. Germline assignment: CDR1 MGHDK and CDR2 SYGVNS. With 2 bases removed from V and 4 bases from J, the gap between germline ends came to 11 bases. DNA of the CDR3: TGTGCCAGCAGTGAAACCAGGGTCGGCACCGGGGAGCTGTTTTTT. Its protein is CASSETRVGTGELFF.

The gene calls are TRBV5-4 and TRBJ1-4; 8 nucleotides agree with TRBD1. The CDR3 length is 16 residues. CDR1 and CDR2 from the germline V gene are SGHNT and YYREEE (reference sequence). V gave up 0 bases and J gave up 8 bases; unmatched junction bases: 9. CDR3 DNA sequence: TGTGCCAGCAGCTTGGCTGGGCCAGGGGGCAGCGAAAAACTGTTTTTT. Protein: CASSLAGPGGSEKLFF.

The V call is TRBV7-9, the J call TRBJ1-1; possibly TRBD1 for D (6 bases). CDR3 size: 15 residues. V was cut by 0 bases and J by 4 bases, with 12 bases left in between. Germline CDR1 is SEHNR and CDR2 is FQNEAQ (reference sequence). The CDR3 DNA reads as TGTGCCAGCAGCTTAGCACAGGGTTGGAGCACTGAAGCTTTCTTT. Translating it yields CASSLAQGWSTEAFF. Full variable domain (rest looked up from reference TRBV7-9 and TRBJ1-1): DTGVSQNPRHKITKRGQNVTFRCDPISEHNRLYWYRQTLGQGPEFLTYFQNEAQLEKSRLLSDRFSAERPKGSFSTLEIQRTEQGDSAMYLCASSLAQGWSTEAFFGQGTRLTVV.

The CDR3 DNA is TGTGCCAGCAGCTTACAGGCCAGTCAAGAGACCCAGTACTTC. Translating it yields CASSLQASQETQYF. The chain is built from TRBV7-9 and TRBJ2-5; D gene unclear. V was clipped by 2 bases and J by 2 bases, with 9 bases between them. The germline V gene has CDR1 SEHNR and CDR2 FQNEAQ (reference sequence). The CDR3 extends over 14 amino acids.